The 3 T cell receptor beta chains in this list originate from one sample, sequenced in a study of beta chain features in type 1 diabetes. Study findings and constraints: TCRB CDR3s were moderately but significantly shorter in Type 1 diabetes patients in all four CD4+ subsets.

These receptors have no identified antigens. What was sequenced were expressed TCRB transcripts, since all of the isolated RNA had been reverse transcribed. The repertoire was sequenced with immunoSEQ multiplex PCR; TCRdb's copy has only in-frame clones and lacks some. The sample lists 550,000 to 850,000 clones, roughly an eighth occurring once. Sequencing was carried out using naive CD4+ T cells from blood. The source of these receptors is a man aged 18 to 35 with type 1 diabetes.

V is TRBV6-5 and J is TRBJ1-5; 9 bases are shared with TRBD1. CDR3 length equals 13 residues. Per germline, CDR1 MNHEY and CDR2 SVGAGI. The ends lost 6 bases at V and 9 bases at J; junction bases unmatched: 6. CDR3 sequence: CASRSGTGRPQHF. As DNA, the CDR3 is TGTGCCAGCAGATCCGGGACAGGGCGGCCCCAGCATTTT.

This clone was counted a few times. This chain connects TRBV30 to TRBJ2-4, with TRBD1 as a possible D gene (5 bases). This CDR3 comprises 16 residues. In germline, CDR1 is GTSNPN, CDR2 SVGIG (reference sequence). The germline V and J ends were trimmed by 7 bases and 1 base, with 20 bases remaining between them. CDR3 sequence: CASARQGARAKNIQYF. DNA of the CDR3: TGTGCCTCCGCTCGACAAGGGGCGCGGGCCAAAAACATTCAGTACTTC.

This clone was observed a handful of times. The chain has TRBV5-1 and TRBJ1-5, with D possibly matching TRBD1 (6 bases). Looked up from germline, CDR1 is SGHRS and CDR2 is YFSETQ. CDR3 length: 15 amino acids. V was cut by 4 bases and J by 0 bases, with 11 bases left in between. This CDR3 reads CASSLGQSSNQPQHF. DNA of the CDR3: TGCGCCAGCAGCCTCGGACAGAGTAGCAATCAGCCCCAGCATTTT.